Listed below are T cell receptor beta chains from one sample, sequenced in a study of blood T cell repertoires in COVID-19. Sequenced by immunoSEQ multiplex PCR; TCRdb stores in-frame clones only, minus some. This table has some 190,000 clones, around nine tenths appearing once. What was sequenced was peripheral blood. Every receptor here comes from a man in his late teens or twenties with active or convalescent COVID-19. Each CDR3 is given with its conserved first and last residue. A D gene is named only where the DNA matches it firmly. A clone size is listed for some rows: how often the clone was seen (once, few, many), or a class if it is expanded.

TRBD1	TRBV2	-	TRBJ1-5	TGTGCCAGCAGTTTGGGACAGAGAGTGCAGCCCCAGCATTTT	CASSLGQRVQPQHF
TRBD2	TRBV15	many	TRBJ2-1	TGTGCCACCTCTAGCGGGGACATCTCCTACAATGAGCAGTTCTTC	CATSSGDISYNEQFF
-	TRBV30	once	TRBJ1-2	TGTGCCTGGAGTGTCGGGGGTGCCTATGGCTACACCTTC	CAWSVGGAYGYTF
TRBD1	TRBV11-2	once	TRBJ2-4	TGTGCCAGCAGCTTGGCCGGGACAGCGCTAGCCAAAAACATTCAGTACTTC	CASSLAGTALAKNIQYF
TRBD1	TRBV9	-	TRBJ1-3	TGTGCCAGCAGCTTGGCCGGGACAGGGGAATCCGGAAACACCATATATTTT	CASSLAGTGESGNTIYF
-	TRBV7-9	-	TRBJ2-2	TGTGCCAGCAGCCTTCTTAGGACTCCGAACACCGGGGAGCTGTTTTTT	CASSLLRTPNTGELFF
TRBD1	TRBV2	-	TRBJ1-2	TGTGCCAGCTTGGGACAGGCCGACAATGGCTACACCTTC	CASLGQADNGYTF
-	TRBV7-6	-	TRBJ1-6	TGTGCCAGCAGCTCCGGCACATCCCTAAGCGGATCACCCCTCCACTTT	CASSSGTSLSGSPLHF
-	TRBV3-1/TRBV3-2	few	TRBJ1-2	TGTGCCAGCAGCCAAGACATTCGGAGGGATTATACTAACTATGGCTACACCTTC	CASSQDIRRDYTNYGYTF
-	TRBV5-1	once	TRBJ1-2	TGCGCCAGCAGCTTGGGAAACAGGGATAACTATGGCTACACCTTC	CASSLGNRDNYGYTF
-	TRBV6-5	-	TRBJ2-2	TGTGCCAGCAGCGCAGGGGTCACCTACACCGGGGAGCTGTTTTTT	CASSAGVTYTGELFF
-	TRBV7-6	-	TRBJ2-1	TGTGCCAGCAGCGCAGGGTTTTGGAATGAGCAGTTCTTC	CASSAGFWNEQFF
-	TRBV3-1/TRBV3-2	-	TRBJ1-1	TGTGCCAGCAGCCAAGTCGGGGTATTGAACACTGAAGCTTTCTTT	CASSQVGVLNTEAFF
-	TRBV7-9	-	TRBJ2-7	TGTGCCAGCAGCTTGATGACAGTCTCCTACGAGCAGTACTTC	CASSLMTVSYEQYF
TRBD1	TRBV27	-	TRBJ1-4	TGTGCCAGCAGTTCCTGGGACAGGGCGGGCGAAAAACTGTTTTTT	CASSSWDRAGEKLFF
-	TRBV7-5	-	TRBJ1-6	TGTGTCAGAAGCTTGGGACAGGGCCAAAATAATTCACCCCTCCACTTT	CVRSLGQGQNNSPLHF
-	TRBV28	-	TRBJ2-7	TGTGCCAGCAGCCAGAAAAGAGGTTACAACCCGGGACTCAGGTTCTACGAGCAGTACTTC	CASSQKRGYNPGLRFYEQYF
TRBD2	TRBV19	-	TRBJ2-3	TGTGCCAGTAGTATTTTGGCTAGCGGGAGTTCAGATACGCAGTATTTT	CASSILASGSSDTQYF
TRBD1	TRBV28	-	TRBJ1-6	TGTGCCAGCAGTGCAGGGGGTAAGGGTAATTCACCCCTCCACTTT	CASSAGGKGNSPLHF
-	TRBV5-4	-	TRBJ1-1	TGTGCCACCGGTCCCCCGGAGGACACTGAAGCTTTCTTT	CATGPPEDTEAFF
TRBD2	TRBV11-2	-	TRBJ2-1	TGTGCCAGCAGCTATCAGACTAGCGGGAGATATCGGTACAATGAGCAGTTCTTC	CASSYQTSGRYRYNEQFF
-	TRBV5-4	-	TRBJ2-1	TGTGCCAGCAGCCCTGCGCCCCCAGGGCCCAACAATGAGCAGTTCTTC	CASSPAPPGPNNEQFF
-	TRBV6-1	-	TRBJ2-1	TGTGCCAGCAGTGAAGGTGGGGGGGGCGATGAGCAGTTCTTC	CASSEGGGGDEQFF
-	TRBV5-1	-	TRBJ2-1	TGCGCCAGCAGCTTACAGACAGGAGCCTACAATGAGCAGTTCTTC	CASSLQTGAYNEQFF
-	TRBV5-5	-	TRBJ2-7	TGTGCCAGCAGCTTTACTACAGGGTCTTACGAGCAGTACTTC	CASSFTTGSYEQYF
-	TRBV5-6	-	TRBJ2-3	TGTGCCAGCAGCATAGACCGGGATATCTTGCCAGATACGCAGTATTTT	CASSIDRDILPDTQYF
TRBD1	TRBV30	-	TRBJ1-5	TGTGCCTGGACAGGGGGCGCGGGTCAGCCCCAGCATTTT	CAWTGGAGQPQHF
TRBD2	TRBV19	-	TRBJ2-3	TGTGCCAGTCAGACCAGCGGGAGTGCGGATACGCAGTATTTT	CASQTSGSADTQYF
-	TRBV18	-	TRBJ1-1	TGTGCCAGCTCACCCGCAGGCTCGAACACTGAAGCTTTCTTT	CASSPAGSNTEAFF
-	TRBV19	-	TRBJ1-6	TGTGCCAGTAGTATTGGACAGACCAGCTCCTATAATTCACCCCTCCACTTT	CASSIGQTSSYNSPLHF
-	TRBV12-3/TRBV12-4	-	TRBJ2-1	TGTGCCAGCAGTTTAGGGGCAGGCCAGCAGTTCTTC	CASSLGAGQQFF
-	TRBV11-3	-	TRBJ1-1	TGTGCCAGCAGCTTTCGACAGGACACTGAAGCTTTCTTT	CASSFRQDTEAFF